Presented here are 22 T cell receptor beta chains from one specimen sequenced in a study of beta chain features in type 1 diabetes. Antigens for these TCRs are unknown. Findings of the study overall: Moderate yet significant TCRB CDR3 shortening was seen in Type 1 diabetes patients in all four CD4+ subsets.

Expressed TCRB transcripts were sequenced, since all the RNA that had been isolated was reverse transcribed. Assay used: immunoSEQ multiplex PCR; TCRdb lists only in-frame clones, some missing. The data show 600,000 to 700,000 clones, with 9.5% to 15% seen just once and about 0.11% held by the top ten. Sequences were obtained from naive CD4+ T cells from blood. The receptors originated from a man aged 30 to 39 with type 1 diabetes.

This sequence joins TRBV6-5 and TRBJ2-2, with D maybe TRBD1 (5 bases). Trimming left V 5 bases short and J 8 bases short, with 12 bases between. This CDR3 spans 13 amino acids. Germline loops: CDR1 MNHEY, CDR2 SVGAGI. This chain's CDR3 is CASSATGVGELFF. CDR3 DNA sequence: TGTGCCAGCAGTGCCACAGGAGTGGGGGAGCTGTTTTTT.

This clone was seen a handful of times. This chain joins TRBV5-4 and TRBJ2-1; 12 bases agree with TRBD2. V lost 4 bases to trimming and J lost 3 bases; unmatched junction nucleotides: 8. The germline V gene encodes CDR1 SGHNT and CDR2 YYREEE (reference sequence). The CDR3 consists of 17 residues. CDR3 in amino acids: CASSVTRLAGDYNEQFF. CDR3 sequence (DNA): TGTGCCAGCAGCGTGACAAGACTAGCGGGAGACTACAATGAGCAGTTCTTC.

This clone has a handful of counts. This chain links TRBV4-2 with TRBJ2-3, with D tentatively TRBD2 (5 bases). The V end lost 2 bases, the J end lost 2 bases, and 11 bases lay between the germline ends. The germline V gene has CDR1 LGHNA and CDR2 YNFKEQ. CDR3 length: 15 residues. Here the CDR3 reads CASSQNPSLTDTQYF. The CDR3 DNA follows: TGTGCCAGCAGCCAAAATCCTAGCCTCACAGATACGCAGTATTTT.

The CDR3 DNA reads TGTGCCAGCTCACCACAAGGATCAAGCGAGCAGTACTTC. It codes for CASSPQGSSEQYF. The rearrangement links TRBV18 to TRBJ2-7, with D unclear. The CDR3 runs to 13 residues. CDR1 and CDR2 (germline): KGHSH, LQKENI. Trimming removed 1 base from V and 6 bases from J, with 10 bases in between.

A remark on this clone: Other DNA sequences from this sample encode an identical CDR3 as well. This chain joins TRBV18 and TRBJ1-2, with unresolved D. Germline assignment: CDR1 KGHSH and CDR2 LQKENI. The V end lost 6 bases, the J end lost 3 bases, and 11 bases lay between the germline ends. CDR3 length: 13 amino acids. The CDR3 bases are TGTGCCAGCTCCCCCGGGGAAGACTATGGCTACACCTTC. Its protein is CASSPGEDYGYTF. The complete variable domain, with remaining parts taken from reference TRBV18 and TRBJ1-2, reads NAGVMQNPRHLVRRRGQEARLRCSPMKGHSHVYWYRQLPEEGLKFMVYLQKENIIDESGMPKERFSAEFPKEGPSILRIQQVVRGDSAAYFCASSPGEDYGYTFGSGTRLTVV.

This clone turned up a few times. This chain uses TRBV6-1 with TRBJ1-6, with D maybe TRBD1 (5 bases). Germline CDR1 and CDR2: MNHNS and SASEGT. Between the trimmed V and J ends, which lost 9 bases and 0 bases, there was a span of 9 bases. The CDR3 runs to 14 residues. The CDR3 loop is CASQGSSYNSPLHF. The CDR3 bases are TGTGCCAGTCAGGGAAGCTCCTATAATTCACCCCTCCACTTT.

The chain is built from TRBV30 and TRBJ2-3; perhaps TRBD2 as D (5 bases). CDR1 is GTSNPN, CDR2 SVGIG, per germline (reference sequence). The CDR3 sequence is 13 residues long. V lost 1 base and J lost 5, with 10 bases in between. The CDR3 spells CAWSERGGDTQYF. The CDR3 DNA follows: TGTGCCTGGAGTGAGCGAGGAGGAGATACGCAGTATTTT.

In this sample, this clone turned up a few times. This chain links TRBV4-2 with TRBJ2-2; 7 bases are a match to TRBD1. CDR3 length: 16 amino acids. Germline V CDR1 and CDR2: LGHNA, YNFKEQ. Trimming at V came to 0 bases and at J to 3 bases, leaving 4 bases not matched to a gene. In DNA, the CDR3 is TGTGCCAGCAGCCAAGACGGCACAGGGGACACCGGGGAGCTGTTTTTT. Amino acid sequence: CASSQDGTGDTGELFF.

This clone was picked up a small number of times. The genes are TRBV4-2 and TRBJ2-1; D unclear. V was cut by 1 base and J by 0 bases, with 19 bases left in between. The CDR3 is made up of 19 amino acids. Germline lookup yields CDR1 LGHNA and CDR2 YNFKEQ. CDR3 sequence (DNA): TGTGCCAGCAGCCAAGTTCCACCAGGATCCGCGACCTCCTACAATGAGCAGTTCTTC. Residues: CASSQVPPGSATSYNEQFF.

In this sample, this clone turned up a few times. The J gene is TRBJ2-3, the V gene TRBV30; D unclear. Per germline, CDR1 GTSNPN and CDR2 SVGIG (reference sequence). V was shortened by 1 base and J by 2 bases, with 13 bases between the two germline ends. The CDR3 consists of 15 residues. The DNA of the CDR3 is TGTGCCTGGAGTGGCCTGGGCAGGTCCACAGATACGCAGTATTTT. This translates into CAWSGLGRSTDTQYF.

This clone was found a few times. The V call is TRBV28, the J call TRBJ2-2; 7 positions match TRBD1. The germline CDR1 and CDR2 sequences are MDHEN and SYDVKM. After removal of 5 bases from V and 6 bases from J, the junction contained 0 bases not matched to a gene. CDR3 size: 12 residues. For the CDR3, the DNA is TGTGCCAGCAGTACAGGGGCCGGGGAGCTGTTTTTT. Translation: CASSTGAGELFF.

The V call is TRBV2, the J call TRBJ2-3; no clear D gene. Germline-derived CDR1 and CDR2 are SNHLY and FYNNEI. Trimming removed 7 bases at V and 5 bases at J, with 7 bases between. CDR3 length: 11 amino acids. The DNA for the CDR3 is TGTGCCAGCAATTCCGGAGATACGCAGTATTTT. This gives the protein CASNSGDTQYF.

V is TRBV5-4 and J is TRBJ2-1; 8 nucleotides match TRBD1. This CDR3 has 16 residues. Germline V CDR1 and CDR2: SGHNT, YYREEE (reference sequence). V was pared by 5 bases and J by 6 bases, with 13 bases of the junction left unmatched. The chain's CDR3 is CASSSSRTGKLNEQFF. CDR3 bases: TGTGCCAGCAGTTCCTCCCGGACAGGGAAACTCAATGAGCAGTTCTTC.

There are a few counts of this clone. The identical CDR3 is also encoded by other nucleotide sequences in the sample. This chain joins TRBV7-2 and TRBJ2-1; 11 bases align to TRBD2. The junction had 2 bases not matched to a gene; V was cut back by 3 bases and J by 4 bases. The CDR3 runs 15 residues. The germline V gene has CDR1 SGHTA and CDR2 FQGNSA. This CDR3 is CASSFSGGEYNEQFF. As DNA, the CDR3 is TGTGCCAGCAGCTTTAGCGGGGGGGAGTACAATGAGCAGTTCTTC.

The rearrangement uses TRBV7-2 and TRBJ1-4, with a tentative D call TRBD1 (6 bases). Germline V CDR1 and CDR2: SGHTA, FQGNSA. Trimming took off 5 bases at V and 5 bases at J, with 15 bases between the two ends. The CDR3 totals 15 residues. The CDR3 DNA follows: TGTGCCAGCAGCCCTGGACAGCCACAGAATGAAAAACTGTTTTTT. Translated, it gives CASSPGQPQNEKLFF.

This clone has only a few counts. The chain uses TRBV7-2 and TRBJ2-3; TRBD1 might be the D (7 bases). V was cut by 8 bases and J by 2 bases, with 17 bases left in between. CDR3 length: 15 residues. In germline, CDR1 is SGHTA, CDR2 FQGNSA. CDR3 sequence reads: CASRPQGDFTDTQYF. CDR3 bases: TGTGCCAGCCGTCCCCAGGGGGACTTCACAGATACGCAGTATTTT.

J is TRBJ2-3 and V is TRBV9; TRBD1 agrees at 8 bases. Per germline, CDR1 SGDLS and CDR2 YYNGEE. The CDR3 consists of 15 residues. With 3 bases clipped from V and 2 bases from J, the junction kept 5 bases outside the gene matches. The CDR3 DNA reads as TGTGCCAGCAGCGCGGACAGGGCGGCCACAGATACGCAGTATTTT. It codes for CASSADRAATDTQYF.

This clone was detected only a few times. In DNA form, the CDR3 reads TGCGCCAGCAGCTTGGGACAGACCTCACCTAACTATGGCTACACCTTC. It codes for CASSLGQTSPNYGYTF. The chain joins TRBV5-1 to TRBJ1-2; D is possibly TRBD1 (5 bases). V was cut by 0 bases and J by 0 bases, with 12 bases left in between. Germline CDR1 is SGHRS and CDR2 is YFSETQ. This CDR3 spans 16 amino acids.

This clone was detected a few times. In DNA, the CDR3 is TGTGCCAGCAGGGGGACCCCTGGGGGGGGCACGCAGTATTTT. Its protein product is CASRGTPGGGTQYF. The chain joins TRBV25-1 to TRBJ2-3, with D perhaps TRBD2 (7 bases). This CDR3 has 14 residues. The germline CDR1 and CDR2 sequences are MGHDK and SYGVNS. Trimming removed 6 bases at V and 9 bases at J, with 19 bases between.

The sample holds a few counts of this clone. CDR3 bases: TGTGCCAGCAGCCCAACCGCCCTAAGCGGGGGCCCAGATACGCAGTATTTT. The encoded protein is CASSPTALSGGPDTQYF. The chain combines TRBV7-9 with TRBJ2-3, with 8 nucleotides matching TRBD2. This CDR3 region has 17 residues. CDR1 SEHNR and CDR2 FQNEAQ come from the germline V gene (reference sequence). V shed 5 bases and J 4 bases; nucleotides not matched to a gene: 14.

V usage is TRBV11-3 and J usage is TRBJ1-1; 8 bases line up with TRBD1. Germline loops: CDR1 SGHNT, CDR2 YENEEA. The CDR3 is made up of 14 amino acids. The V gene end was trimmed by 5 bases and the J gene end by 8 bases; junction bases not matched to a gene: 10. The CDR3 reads CASSAGQGYREAFF. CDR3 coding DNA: TGTGCCAGCAGCGCCGGACAGGGTTATAGGGAAGCTTTCTTT. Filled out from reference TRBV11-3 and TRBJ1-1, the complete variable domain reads EAGVVQSPRYKIIEKKQPVAFWCNPISGHNTLYWYLQNLGQGPELLIRYENEEAVDDSQLPKDRFSAERLKGVDSTLKIQPAELGDSAVYLCASSAGQGYREAFFGQGTRLTVV.

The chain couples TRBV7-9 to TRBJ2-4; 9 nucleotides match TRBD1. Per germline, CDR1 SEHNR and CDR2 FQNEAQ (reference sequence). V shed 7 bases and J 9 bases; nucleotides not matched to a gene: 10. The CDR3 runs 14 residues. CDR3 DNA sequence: TGTGCCAGCACTCCCGGGACAGGGTACGGCATTCAGTACTTC. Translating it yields CASTPGTGYGIQYF.